The T cell receptor (beta chain) described here comes from a study of beta chain features in type 1 diabetes. Trimming shortened V by 4 bases and J by 6 bases, and 7 bases separated the two germline ends. Germline loops: CDR1 SGHAT, CDR2 FQNNGV. This CDR3 comprises 11 residues. A remark on this clone: Its antigen is undetermined.

Expressed TCRB transcripts were sequenced, since all the RNA that had been isolated was reverse transcribed. Clones were read by immunoSEQ multiplex PCR, and TCRdb kept only the in-frame ones, dropping some. The sample lists hundreds of thousands of clones, approximately 15% seen once, with less than 0.04% in the top ten. Study-level findings and limits: Small HLA sub-analyses could not settle whether HLA shapes TCRB rearrangement.

The sample taken for sequencing was naive CD4+ T cells from blood. The clonotype was recovered from a man under 40 in good health. The rearrangement links TRBV11-2 to TRBJ2-7; no reliable D call. CDR3 in amino acids: CASSSQAEQYF. The CDR3 nucleotides read TGTGCCAGCAGCTCCCAGGCCGAGCAGTACTTC.